Below are 8 T cell receptor beta chains sequenced from a single sample in a study of cytomegalovirus exposure and HLA in healthy donors. Sequencing was performed with immunoSEQ multiplex PCR; in TCRdb, only in-frame clones are kept and a portion is missing. Of hundreds of thousands of clones in the sample, just over 85% were seen once. Sequenced material: PBMCs. These receptors were obtained from a woman aged 18 to 35 in good health and CMV-seronegative.

The chain recombines TRBV5-1 with TRBJ2-2, with a weak D call TRBD2 (5 bases). The CDR3 contains 15 residues. Germline lookup yields CDR1 SGHRS and CDR2 YFSETQ. V lost 1 base to trimming and J lost 2 bases, with 9 bases between them. CDR3 coding DNA: TGCGCCAGCAGCTTGACGGGATCTAACACCGGGGAGCTGTTTTTT. Residues: CASSLTGSNTGELFF.

The rearrangement uses TRBV28 and TRBJ2-3; possibly TRBD2 for D (5 bases). Germline-derived CDR1 and CDR2 are MDHEN and SYDVKM. V gave up 6 bases and J gave up 3 bases, with 16 bases separating them. The CDR3 contains 15 residues. The chain's CDR3 is CASRSLRTLTDTQYF. CDR3 bases: TGTGCCAGCAGATCCCTCCGGACTTTGACAGATACGCAGTATTTT.

The V gene is TRBV6-1, the J gene TRBJ2-7; TRBD1 matches 7 bases. CDR3 size: 12 residues. CDR1 and CDR2 (germline): MNHNS, SASEGT. V dropped 8 bases and J dropped 6; count of bases not matched to a gene: 7. In DNA, the CDR3 is TGTGCCAGCGACAGGGTCGGGGCCGAGCAGTACTTC. Translated, it gives CASDRVGAEQYF.

The CDR3 here is CASSETASSNEQFF. As DNA, the CDR3 is TGTGCCAGCAGTGAGACAGCCAGCTCCAATGAGCAGTTCTTC. The rearrangement joins TRBV6-4 to TRBJ2-1; D perhaps matches TRBD1 (5 bases). The CDR3 consists of 14 residues. The V gene's germline CDR1 is MRHNA and CDR2 SNTAGT. Trimming removed 3 bases from V and 6 bases from J, with 12 bases in between.

The chain employs TRBV5-1 and TRBJ2-1, with 11 bases that match TRBD2. The CDR3 is 20 residues long. V lost 2 bases to trimming and J lost 7 bases; unmatched junction nucleotides: 20. Looked up from germline, CDR1 is SGHRS and CDR2 is YFSETQ. CDR3 amino acids: CASSFPSGGTSGHLGNEQFF. The CDR3 DNA is TGCGCCAGCAGCTTTCCTTCCGGAGGGACTAGCGGACACCTAGGGAATGAGCAGTTCTTC. The full variable domain, rest sourced from reference TRBV5-1 and TRBJ2-1, is KAGVTQTPRYLIKTRGQQVTLSCSPISGHRSVSWYQQTPGQGLQFLFEYFSETQRNKGNFPGRFSGRQFSNSRSEMNVSTLELGDSALYLCASSFPSGGTSGHLGNEQFFGPGTRLTVL.

The chain joins TRBV25-1 to TRBJ1-3; D gene uncertain. Per germline, CDR1 MGHDK and CDR2 SYGVNS. This CDR3 region has 16 residues. The ends were cut back, 3 bases at V and 4 bases at J, with 16 bases in the middle. DNA of the CDR3: TGTGCCAGCAGTGACATTCCGCGGCCCGGAGGAAACACCATATATTTT. Encoded protein: CASSDIPRPGGNTIYF.

This chain joins TRBV28 and TRBJ1-1, with D possibly TRBD1 on 5 matching bases. The CDR3 loop spans 15 amino acids. Germline V gives CDR1 MDHEN, CDR2 SYDVKM. Between the trimmed V and J ends, which lost 5 bases and 4 bases, there was a span of 17 bases. The CDR3 DNA follows: TGTGCCAGCAGTCAACCGGGGGTAAGGGGCACTGAAGCTTTCTTT. It specifies CASSQPGVRGTEAFF.

V and J are TRBV6-6 and TRBJ1-1; the match to TRBD1 covers 7 bases. The germline gives CDR1 MNHNY, CDR2 SVGAGI (reference sequence). There are 14 residues in the CDR3. V shed 6 bases, J shed 3 bases, and the junction held 7 bases outside the gene matches. DNA for the CDR3: TGTGCCAGCAGCCGACAGGGTAGGGACACTGAAGCTTTCTTT. This translates into CASSRQGRDTEAFF.